These 30 T cell receptor beta chains share one sample of origin, sequenced in a study of response to subunit inactivated influenza vaccine. In TCRdb, the RT-PCR reads were re-called with MiXCR into one record per CDR3 protein. This sample yields 600,000 to 700,000 distinct CDR3 sequences, of which 11% to 15% are seen a single time; roughly 7.6% belongs to the top ten. Sequences were derived from PBMCs from blood, sampled less than 15 days before vaccination. The receptors originated from a man aged 50 to 60 who received an inactivated influenza vaccine.

This clonotype was detected a few times. This chain links TRBV20-1 with TRBJ1-6; D may be TRBD1 (5 bases). V lost 6 bases, J lost 10 bases, and 16 bases lay in between. The CDR3 contains 13 residues. Germline assignment: CDR1 DFQATT and CDR2 SNEGSKA (reference sequence). The DNA for the CDR3 is TGCAGTGCCGTCCCGGGACCCCGGTCACCCCTCCACTTT. Residues: CSAVPGPRSPLHF.

The chain recombines TRBV5-1 with TRBJ2-1; maybe TRBD1 (6 bases). The CDR3 spans 15 residues. Germline CDR1 is SGHRS and CDR2 is YFSETQ. V lost 1 base to trimming and J lost 7 bases, with 15 bases between them. The CDR3 region is CASSLRQGHGNEQFF. CDR3 coding DNA: TGCGCCAGCAGCTTGCGGCAGGGGCATGGAAATGAGCAGTTCTTC. Variable domain in full (rest from reference TRBV5-1 and TRBJ2-1): KAGVTQTPRYLIKTRGQQVTLSCSPISGHRSVSWYQQTPGQGLQFLFEYFSETQRNKGNFPGRFSGRQFSNSRSEMNVSTLELGDSALYLCASSLRQGHGNEQFFGPGTRLTVL.

The sample holds many counts of this clonotype. The chain is built from TRBV5-1 and TRBJ2-4; D not certain. CDR1 and CDR2 from the germline V gene are SGHRS and YFSETQ. The CDR3 covers 15 residues. V lost 0 bases and J lost 3, with 10 bases in between. CDR3 sequence: CASSLASGNKNIQYF. DNA for the CDR3: TGCGCCAGCAGCTTGGCATCCGGTAACAAAAACATTCAGTACTTC.

This clonotype was picked up a small number of times. J is TRBJ2-7 and V is TRBV20-1; 7 nucleotides match TRBD1. The junction had 3 bases not matched to a gene; V was cut back by 3 bases and J by 1 base. Germline V gene data show CDR1 as DFQATT and CDR2 as SNEGSKA (reference sequence). CDR3 length: 13 residues. Written as DNA, the CDR3 is TGCAGTGCTAGTGCCAGGGGGTCCTACGAGCAGTACTTC. Amino acid sequence: CSASARGSYEQYF.

This clonotype has just a few counts. The chain uses TRBV5-1 and TRBJ2-7; the match to TRBD1 covers 8 bases. The CDR3 runs to 16 residues. V lost 3 bases to trimming and J lost 1 base; unmatched junction nucleotides: 9. CDR1 SGHRS and CDR2 YFSETQ come from the germline V gene. The CDR3 DNA sequence: TGCGCCAGCAGCTCCGGGGACAGGACCTATTCCTACGAGCAGTACTTC. It encodes CASSSGDRTYSYEQYF.

The rearrangement joins TRBV6-5 to TRBJ1-2, with 7 bases that match TRBD1. Per the germline V gene, CDR1 is MNHEY and CDR2 is SVGAGI. The CDR3 is 17 amino acids. J lost 0 bases, V lost 2 bases, and 9 bases had no gene match. The CDR3, as DNA: TGTGCCAGCAGTTACACATTAGGGACAGCCTCTAACTATGGCTACACCTTC. Its translation: CASSYTLGTASNYGYTF.

V is TRBV5-1 and J is TRBJ2-2, with D possibly matching TRBD1 (5 bases). Per the germline V gene, CDR1 is SGHRS and CDR2 is YFSETQ. With 4 bases removed from V and 0 bases from J, the gap between germline ends came to 13 bases. CDR3 size: 16 residues. For the CDR3, the DNA is TGCGCCAGCAGCGGGTCAGGACAAGCGAACACCGGGGAGCTGTTTTTT. This sequence encodes CASSGSGQANTGELFF.

V usage is TRBV11-1 and J usage is TRBJ2-5; D unresolved. In germline, CDR1 is SGHAT, CDR2 FQDESV (reference sequence). CDR3 length equals 18 residues. Trimming removed 5 bases from V and 5 bases from J, with 27 bases in between. The CDR3 sequence is CASSPRFGINSSIETQYF. For the CDR3, the DNA is TGTGCCAGCAGCCCACGGTTTGGGATAAACTCTTCGATCGAGACCCAGTACTTC.

Many counts were recorded for this clonotype. The CDR3 here is CASGDVGSETQYF. CDR3 nucleotide sequence: TGTGCTAGTGGGGACGTGGGGAGCGAGACCCAGTACTTC. The gene calls are TRBV12-5 and TRBJ2-5; maybe TRBD2 (5 bases). There are 13 residues in the CDR3. Looked up from germline, CDR1 is LGHNT and CDR2 is FRNRAP. Trimming left V 6 bases short and J 5 bases short, with 13 bases between.

CDR3 sequence (DNA): TGCAGCGCCGCCTCCCCACGAAGCAATCAGCCCCAGCATTTT. It codes for CSAASPRSNQPQHF. The J gene is TRBJ1-5, the V gene TRBV29-1; D is undetermined. The V gene lost 7 bases and the J gene lost 1 base, with 14 bases spanning the gap. CDR1 SQVTM and CDR2 ANQGSEA come from the germline V gene. This CDR3 spans 14 amino acids.

This clonotype has just a few counts. The chain has TRBV4-2 and TRBJ2-1; D gene uncertain. Per germline, CDR1 LGHNA and CDR2 YNFKEQ. This CDR3 is built from 14 residues. V was clipped by 6 bases and J by 6 bases, with 15 bases between them. DNA for the CDR3: TGTGCCAGCAGAGCTATTGACGGAGCCAATGAGCAGTTCTTC. Translating it yields CASRAIDGANEQFF.

V and J are TRBV7-2 and TRBJ2-1; TRBD2 matches at 11 bases. This CDR3 has 17 amino acids. Per the germline V gene, CDR1 is SGHTA and CDR2 is FQGNSA. V shed 5 bases, J shed 7 bases, and the junction held 13 bases outside the gene matches. CDR3 DNA: TGTGCCAGCAGCAACACCTTTGGGACTAGCGGATATAATGAGCAGTTCTTC. It specifies CASSNTFGTSGYNEQFF.

This rearrangement joins TRBV24-1 to TRBJ2-1; TRBD1 matches 7 bases. Trimming at V came to 5 bases and at J to 8 bases, leaving 5 bases not matched to a gene. Germline CDR1 reads KGHDR; CDR2 reads SFDVKD. The CDR3 consists of 13 residues. The CDR3 sequence is CATSARGPYEQFF. In DNA, the CDR3 is TGTGCCACCAGTGCGAGGGGGCCCTATGAGCAGTTCTTC.

The genes are TRBV29-1 and TRBJ2-2, with TRBD1 as a possible D gene (5 bases). Germline values: CDR1 SQVTM, CDR2 ANQGSEA. This CDR3 comprises 11 residues. Deletions cut 6 bases from V and 3 bases from J, with 5 bases between. The CDR3 coding sequence is TGCAGCGTACAGGACACCGGGGAGCTGTTTTTT. Protein: CSVQDTGELFF.

This clonotype was detected only a few times. V gene TRBV7-9 combines with J gene TRBJ1-2; D is possibly TRBD1 (6 bases). There are 16 residues in the CDR3. Trimming left V 5 bases short and J 4 bases short, with 20 bases between. The germline V gene has CDR1 SEHNR and CDR2 FQNEAQ (reference sequence). The CDR3 loop reads CASSASGTRGGYGYTF. The CDR3 DNA sequence: TGTGCCAGCAGCGCCTCCGGGACGCGAGGGGGCTATGGCTACACCTTC.

This clonotype was detected only a few times. The chain combines TRBV15 with TRBJ1-5; TRBD1 matches at 10 bases. Per the germline V gene, CDR1 is LNHNV and CDR2 is YYDKDF (reference sequence). This CDR3 is built from 15 residues. V was pared by 6 bases and J by 4 bases, with 6 bases of the junction left unmatched. CDR3 sequence reads: CATSRGTGVNQPQHF. Here the CDR3 DNA reads TGTGCCACCAGTCGTGGGACAGGGGTGAATCAGCCCCAGCATTTT.

This clonotype was observed many times. J is TRBJ2-1 and V is TRBV20-1; a possible D gene is TRBD2 (6 bases). The CDR3 runs to 16 residues. Germline CDR1 reads DFQATT; CDR2 reads SNEGSKA (reference sequence). The V end was cut by 1 base, the J end by 0 bases, with 13 bases between. The CDR3 is CSARVLGRSSYNEQFF. The CDR3 DNA follows: TGCAGTGCTAGAGTCCTAGGGAGGAGCTCCTACAATGAGCAGTTCTTC.

There are a few counts of this clonotype. The rearrangement links TRBV12-3 or TRBV12-4 to TRBJ2-1; 8 bases match TRBD2. The CDR3 totals 15 residues. After removal of 2 bases from V and 8 bases from J, the junction contained 8 bases not matched to a gene. The CDR3, as DNA: TGTGCCAGCAGTTTATTTGGCGGGAGGTCTGATGAGCAGTTCTTC. Its protein is CASSLFGGRSDEQFF.

The rearrangement uses TRBV6-1 and TRBJ2-5; unclear D gene. The CDR3 has 12 residues. Germline CDR1 MNHNS, CDR2 SASEGT. V dropped 6 bases and J dropped 3 bases, with 8 bases sitting between them. Here the CDR3 DNA reads TGTGCCAGCAGGCTAGTAAAAGAGACCCAGTACTTC. Protein: CASRLVKETQYF.

Only a few counts were recorded for this clonotype. The V gene is TRBV7-2, the J gene TRBJ2-5, with 7 nucleotides matching TRBD1. With 7 bases clipped from V and 5 bases from J, the junction kept 16 bases outside the gene matches. Germline assignment: CDR1 SGHTA and CDR2 FQGNSA. CDR3 size: 16 residues. CDR3 nucleotides: TGTGCCAGCACACTATTTAAGGGGGCTTTGCCTGAGACCCAGTACTTC. Amino acids: CASTLFKGALPETQYF. The full variable domain, its missing parts supplied by reference TRBV7-2 and TRBJ2-5, is GAGVSQSPSNKVTEKGKDVELRCDPISGHTALYWYRQSLGQGLEFLIYFQGNSAPDKSGLPSDRFSAERTGGSVSTLTIQRTQQEDSAVYLCASTLFKGALPETQYFGPGTRLLVL.

The CDR3 region is CASSPGQGAHSGANVLTF. DNA for the CDR3: TGCGCCAGCAGCCCCGGACAGGGGGCGCACTCTGGGGCCAACGTCCTGACTTTC. The chain links TRBV5-1 to TRBJ2-6, with 11 bases lining up with TRBD1. V was clipped by 4 bases and J by 0 bases; unmatched bases: 6. Germline assignment: CDR1 SGHRS and CDR2 YFSETQ. The CDR3 sequence is 18 residues long.

This clonotype came up many times. With a much larger clone just one base away, this may be a read error. The chain recombines TRBV7-2 with TRBJ2-5, with D tentatively TRBD2 (6 bases). The CDR3 consists of 13 residues. The V end was cut by 3 bases, the J end by 5 bases, with 10 bases between. Germline assignment: CDR1 SGHTA and CDR2 FQGNSA. The CDR3 coding sequence is TGTGCCAGCAGCTTGGGGGGAACGGAGACCCAGTACTTC. This sequence encodes CASSLGGTETQYF.

Many counts were recorded for this clonotype. V gene TRBV12-3 or TRBV12-4 combines with J gene TRBJ2-3; tentatively, D is TRBD2 (7 bases). This CDR3 is 15 amino acids long. The V end was cut by 7 bases, the J end by 4 bases, with 18 bases between. CDR3 bases: TGTGCCAGCATCCTGGGGGGGGGCGGAGCAGATACGCAGTATTTT. Translated, it gives CASILGGGGADTQYF.

V is TRBV20-1 and J is TRBJ2-7; 9 bases are a match to TRBD2. The CDR3 has 15 amino acids. Per the germline V gene, CDR1 is DFQATT and CDR2 is SNEGSKA (reference sequence). V lost 3 bases and J lost 6; bases outside the gene matches: 12. This CDR3 is CSAREGSGSLGEQYF. In nucleotides, the CDR3 is TGCAGTGCTAGGGAGGGTAGCGGGAGTCTGGGCGAGCAGTACTTC.

The rearrangement joins TRBV7-9 to TRBJ2-3, with 10 bases that match TRBD2. The CDR3 consists of 15 residues. Trimming at V came to 4 bases and at J to 4 bases, leaving 5 bases not matched to a gene. In germline, CDR1 is SEHNR, CDR2 FQNEAQ (reference sequence). The CDR3 bases are TGTGCCAGCAGCTCAGCGGGAGGGCCGTCAGATACGCAGTATTTT. Encoded protein: CASSSAGGPSDTQYF.

This clonotype was counted between two and nine times. This chain links TRBV11-2 with TRBJ1-2; 9 bases line up with TRBD1. This CDR3 has 16 amino acids. J gave up 4 bases and V 3 bases, and 9 bases lay outside the gene matches. CDR1 is SGHAT and CDR2 is FQNNGV in the germline V gene. CDR3 residues: CASSFKQGALTYGYTF. The CDR3 region has the DNA TGTGCCAGCAGCTTTAAACAGGGGGCGCTTACCTATGGCTACACCTTC.

This clonotype has only a few counts. The chain uses TRBV3-1 and TRBJ1-1; no reliable D call. The CDR3 contains 13 residues. V lost 2 bases to trimming and J lost 10 bases, with 14 bases between them. Germline V CDR1 and CDR2: LGHDT, YNNKEL (reference sequence). The CDR3 sequence: CASSQSSTAGAFF. The CDR3 DNA is TGTGCCAGCAGCCAAAGCTCGACCGCCGGAGCTTTCTTT.

The chain employs TRBV3-1 and TRBJ1-1, with no clear D. The CDR3 covers 14 residues. CDR1 LGHDT and CDR2 YNNKEL come from the germline V gene (reference sequence). Trimming removed 6 bases from V and 1 base from J, with 12 bases in between. The CDR3 loop is CASRLTVENTEAFF. CDR3 bases: TGTGCCAGCAGGTTGACGGTAGAGAACACTGAAGCTTTCTTT.

This clonotype was counted many times. The rearrangement uses TRBV14 and TRBJ2-7; maybe TRBD1 (5 bases). V was shortened by 2 bases and J by 6 bases, with 17 bases between the two germline ends. The CDR3 covers 15 residues. The germline V gene has CDR1 SGHDN and CDR2 FVKESK. The CDR3 is CASSQIWGLRGEQYF. The CDR3 DNA reads TGTGCCAGCAGCCAAATCTGGGGCCTCAGAGGCGAGCAGTACTTC.

Many counts were recorded for this clonotype. The chain's CDR3 is CASSLGSYEYF. CDR3 DNA: TGCGCCAGCAGCTTGGGGTCATACGAGTACTTC. The genes are TRBV5-1 and TRBJ2-7; D not resolved. Germline V gives CDR1 SGHRS, CDR2 YFSETQ. The CDR3 loop spans 11 amino acids. V was clipped by 0 bases and J by 11 bases, with 9 bases between them.